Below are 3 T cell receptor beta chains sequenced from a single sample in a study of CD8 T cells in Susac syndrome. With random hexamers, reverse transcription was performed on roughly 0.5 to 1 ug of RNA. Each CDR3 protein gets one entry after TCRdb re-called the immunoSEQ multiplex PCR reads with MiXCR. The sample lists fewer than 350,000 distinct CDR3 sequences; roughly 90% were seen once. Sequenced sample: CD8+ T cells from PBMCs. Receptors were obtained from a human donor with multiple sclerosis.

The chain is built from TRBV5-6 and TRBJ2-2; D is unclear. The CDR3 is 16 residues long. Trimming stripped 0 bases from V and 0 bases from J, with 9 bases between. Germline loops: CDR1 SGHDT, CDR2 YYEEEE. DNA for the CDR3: TGTGCCAGCAGCTTGGTAGCAGGTCCGAACACCGGGGAGCTGTTTTTT. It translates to CASSLVAGPNTGELFF.

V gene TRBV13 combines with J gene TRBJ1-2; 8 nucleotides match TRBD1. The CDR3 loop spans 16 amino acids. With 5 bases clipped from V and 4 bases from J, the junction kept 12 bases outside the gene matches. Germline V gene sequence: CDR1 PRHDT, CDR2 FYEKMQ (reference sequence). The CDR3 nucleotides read TGTGCCAGCAGCCTCCCAGGGGGCAGGGAGCTCTATGGCTACACCTTC. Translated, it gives CASSLPGGRELYGYTF.

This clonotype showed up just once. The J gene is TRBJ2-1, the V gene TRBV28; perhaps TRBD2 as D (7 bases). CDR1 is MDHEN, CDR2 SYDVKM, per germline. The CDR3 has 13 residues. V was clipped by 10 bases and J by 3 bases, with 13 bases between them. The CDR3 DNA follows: TGTGCCATTGGGAGGGGGAGCTACAATGAGCAGTTCTTC. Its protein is CAIGRGSYNEQFF. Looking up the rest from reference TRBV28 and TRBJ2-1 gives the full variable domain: DVKVTQSSRYLVKRTGEKVFLECVQDMDHENMFWYRQDPGLGLRLIYFSYDVKMKEKGDIPEGYSVSREKKERFSLILESASTNQTSMYLCAIGRGSYNEQFFGPGTRLTVL.